One sample yielded the 20 T cell receptor beta chains listed below, sequenced in a study of T cell responses to AZD1222 COVID-19 vaccine. Clones were sequenced by immunoSEQ multiplex PCR, and TCRdb holds only the in-frame ones, with some missing. The table has about 180,000 clones, 88% seen once; the top ten hold approximately 0.5%. The source was peripheral blood, collected on day 0 of AZD1222 vaccination. The receptors originated from an adult in good health.

This clone was seen only once. The V gene is TRBV6-2 or TRBV6-3, the J gene TRBJ1-1, with 8 bases that match TRBD1. This CDR3 comprises 16 residues. The germline CDR1 and CDR2 sequences are MNHEY and SVGEGT. With 6 bases clipped from V and 1 base from J, the junction kept 10 bases outside the gene matches. CDR3 in DNA: TGTGCCAGCAGCCCCCAGACAGGGGCAGGGAACACTGAAGCTTTCTTT. The encoded protein is CASSPQTGAGNTEAFF.

The chain recombines TRBV3-1 (or the pseudogene TRBV3-2) with TRBJ2-6; D is unclear. V was trimmed by 4 bases and J by 0 bases, leaving 10 bases between them. The CDR3 is 16 amino acids. The germline V gene encodes CDR1 LGHDT and CDR2 YNNKEL (reference sequence). The CDR3 here is CASSPWLTSGANVLTF. Here the CDR3 DNA reads TGTGCCAGCAGCCCCTGGTTAACCTCTGGGGCCAACGTCCTGACTTTC.

This clone is a singleton in its sample. This rearrangement joins TRBV7-2 to TRBJ1-2; D gene unclear. Germline V gene lookup returns CDR1 SGHTA and CDR2 FQGNSA. The germline V and J ends were trimmed by 3 bases and 2 bases, with 13 bases remaining between them. The CDR3 is made up of 15 amino acids. The CDR3 coding sequence is TGTGCCAGCAGCTTGGCCTCGACGGGGAACTATGGCTACACCTTC. It codes for CASSLASTGNYGYTF.

The chain joins TRBV27 to TRBJ2-7, with 7 positions matching TRBD1. Germline V gene data show CDR1 as MNHEY and CDR2 as SMNVEV (reference sequence). CDR3 length: 14 residues. J was trimmed by 2 bases and V by 3 bases; bases with no gene match: 4. CDR3 loop: CASSLRGRAYEQYF. The CDR3 DNA reads as TGTGCCAGCAGTTTGAGGGGGCGGGCCTACGAGCAGTACTTC.

The DNA for the CDR3 is TGTGCCAGTAGTATTCCCGCGGGGGTGGGATCTGGTGAGCAGTTCTTC. Translation: CASSIPAGVGSGEQFF. The rearrangement joins TRBV19 to TRBJ2-1, with 7 bases that match TRBD2. Germline lookup yields CDR1 LNHDA and CDR2 SQIVND (reference sequence). The length of the CDR3 is 16 residues. With 3 bases clipped from V and 9 bases from J, the junction kept 14 bases outside the gene matches. Complete variable domain (other parts from reference TRBV19 and TRBJ2-1): DGGITQSPKYLFRKEGQNVTLSCEQNLNHDAMYWYRQDPGQGLRLIYYSQIVNDFQKGDIAEGYSVSREKKESFPLTVTSAQKNPTAFYLCASSIPAGVGSGEQFFGPGTRLTVL.

The V call is TRBV7-2, the J call TRBJ2-3; D may be TRBD2 (6 bases). The CDR3 sequence is 15 residues long. V shed 4 bases and J shed 5 bases, with 16 bases lying between them. Germline V gene data show CDR1 as SGHTA and CDR2 as FQGNSA. CDR3 residues: CASSSPGRELDTQYF. The CDR3 coding sequence is TGTGCCAGCAGCTCACCGGGACGGGAGCTAGATACGCAGTATTTT.

This clone turned up a few times. This chain joins TRBV6-4 and TRBJ2-2; D ambiguous. This CDR3 contains 17 residues. Trimming left V 2 bases short and J 0 bases short, with 13 bases between. Germline assignment: CDR1 MRHNA and CDR2 SNTAGT. The CDR3: CASSDTFSNPNTGELFF. The CDR3 DNA follows: TGTGCCAGCAGTGACACCTTTAGTAACCCGAACACCGGGGAGCTGTTTTTT.

The chain joins TRBV28 to TRBJ2-1; D is uncertain. The germline V and J ends were trimmed by 4 bases and 4 bases, with 11 bases remaining between them. CDR1 is MDHEN and CDR2 is SYDVKM in the germline V gene. This CDR3 is 14 amino acids long. The CDR3 is CASSSPEPYNEQFF. The CDR3 DNA sequence: TGTGCCAGCAGTTCGCCGGAGCCGTACAATGAGCAGTTCTTC.

The rearrangement joins TRBV9 to TRBJ2-1; 8 bases line up with TRBD1. Germline V lookup: CDR1 SGDLS, CDR2 YYNGEE. V gave up 1 base and J gave up 4 bases; unmatched junction bases: 13. The CDR3 length is 18 residues. The CDR3 bases are TGTGCCAGCAGCGTAAACGTAATGGACAGGGTAAATTACAATGAGCAGTTCTTC. Protein sequence: CASSVNVMDRVNYNEQFF.

The gene calls are TRBV27 and TRBJ2-5, with a weak D call TRBD1 (6 bases). The CDR3 has 14 amino acids. V gave up 2 bases and J gave up 5 bases, with 12 bases separating them. Germline CDR1 reads MNHEY; CDR2 reads SMNVEV (reference sequence). The CDR3 here is CASSLEGVRETQYF. The CDR3 DNA sequence: TGTGCCAGCAGTTTAGAGGGGGTTCGGGAGACCCAGTACTTC.

This clone was seen a single time. The chain recombines TRBV29-1 with TRBJ1-3; unclear D gene. The CDR3 is 13 residues long. V lost 3 bases and J lost 4, with 10 bases in between. The germline gives CDR1 SQVTM, CDR2 ANQGSEA. This chain's CDR3 is CSVELRSGNTIYF. DNA for the CDR3: TGCAGCGTTGAGCTTAGATCCGGAAACACCATATATTTT.

The chain joins TRBV6-5 to TRBJ2-7; no clear D gene. V lost 2 bases to trimming and J lost 3 bases, with 11 bases between them. The CDR3 runs to 14 residues. Germline lookup yields CDR1 MNHEY and CDR2 SVGAGI. The CDR3 nucleotides are TGTGCCAGCAGTTACGGGATCCAATTCTACGAGCAGTACTTC. It encodes CASSYGIQFYEQYF.

The rearrangement uses TRBV30 and TRBJ2-3; perhaps D is TRBD1 or TRBD2 (6 bases each). Trimming pared 0 bases from V and 7 bases from J, leaving 23 bases between. The CDR3 runs 17 residues. Germline CDR1 GTSNPN, CDR2 SVGIG (reference sequence). For the CDR3, the DNA is TGTGCCTGGAGTGTACAGGGACTGAGCCAGGAGCGAAATACGCAGTATTTT. This translates into CAWSVQGLSQERNTQYF.

V gene TRBV19 combines with J gene TRBJ1-4; D call uncertain. Germline V lookup: CDR1 LNHDA, CDR2 SQIVND (reference sequence). V was shortened by 7 bases and J by 4 bases, with 16 bases between the two germline ends. The length of the CDR3 is 15 residues. The CDR3 coding sequence is TGTGCCAGTACCTCTTCGGGCGGCCTTAATGAAAAACTGTTTTTT. Translated: CASTSSGGLNEKLFF.

Concerning this clone: One end of the junction varies from germline; a read error may be responsible. The V call is TRBV7-2, the J call TRBJ1-3, with no clear D. This CDR3 contains 12 residues. Germline V gene sequence: CDR1 SGHTA, CDR2 FQGNSA. The CDR3: CASRLGRNTIYF. The CDR3 bases are TGTGCCAGCCGCTTAGGGAGAAACACCATATATTTT.

The chain carries TRBV7-2 and TRBJ1-1; no reliable D call. In germline, CDR1 is SGHTA, CDR2 FQGNSA. This CDR3 has 18 residues. V was clipped by 4 bases and J by 0 bases, with 21 bases between them. This CDR3 is CASSSSGGLTHMNTEAFF. CDR3 nucleotide sequence: TGTGCCAGCAGCTCCTCCGGTGGGCTAACCCACATGAACACTGAAGCTTTCTTT.

The chain has TRBV6-1 and TRBJ1-5; maybe TRBD1 (5 bases). V was shortened by 5 bases and J by 6 bases, with 8 bases between the two germline ends. The CDR3 is 12 residues long. The germline gives CDR1 MNHNS, CDR2 SASEGT. The CDR3 sequence is CASSLGGQPQHF. CDR3 nucleotide sequence: TGTGCCAGCAGTCTGGGGGGTCAGCCCCAGCATTTT.

The chain joins TRBV12-3 or TRBV12-4 to TRBJ1-1; 7 positions match TRBD1. The CDR3 is 11 amino acids. The J segment lost 7 bases and the V segment lost 6 bases, leaving 2 bases of the junction unmatched. CDR3 nucleotides: TGTGCCAGCAGCGGGACAGTTGAAGCTTTCTTT. Its protein product is CASSGTVEAFF.

This chain connects TRBV28 to TRBJ2-5; D is possibly TRBD2 (6 bases). The CDR3 length is 12 residues. Germline V gene data show CDR1 as MDHEN and CDR2 as SYDVKM. V lost 10 bases, J lost 4 bases, and 13 bases lay in between. The CDR3 protein is CAIYPGLETQYF. The CDR3 DNA sequence: TGTGCCATCTATCCGGGACTAGAGACCCAGTACTTC.

The gene calls are TRBV6-7 and TRBJ2-5, with 13 positions matching TRBD2. TRBV6-7 is assigned to the ORF class and has an uncertain function. Unmatched junction bases numbered 5, after V lost 2 bases and J lost 2 bases. The CDR3 consists of 17 residues. In DNA, the CDR3 is TGTGCCAGCAGTTACACCACTAGCGGGAGGGGGCAAGAGACCCAGTACTTC. Encoded protein: CASSYTTSGRGQETQYF.